Below, 6 T cell receptor beta chains from the same sample are listed, as sequenced in a study of identical twins. TCRdb fed the 5' RACE reads into MiXCR, producing one record per CDR3 protein. Here the sample spans roughly 250,000 distinct CDR3 sequences, over 11% being singletons. The source material was memory (CD45RO+) T cells sorted from blood. The receptors come from a woman younger than 35 in good health.

The chain couples TRBV2 to TRBJ2-7; 9 bases line up with TRBD1. V was pared by 8 bases and J by 7 bases, with 15 bases of the junction left unmatched. CDR3 length: 15 amino acids. The V gene's germline CDR1 is SNHLY and CDR2 FYNNEI. The CDR3: CASELGGQGSWEQYF. CDR3 nucleotides: TGTGCCAGCGAATTGGGAGGACAGGGGAGTTGGGAGCAGTACTTC. Supplemented by reference TRBV2 and TRBJ2-7, the full variable domain reads EPEVTQTPSHQVTQMGQEVILRCVPISNHLYFYWYRQILGQKVEFLVSFYNNEISEKSEIFDDQFSVERPDGSNFTLKIRSTKLEDSAMYFCASELGGQGSWEQYFGPGTRLTVT.

DNA for the CDR3: TGTGCCAGCAGTGGGGACAGAGAGACCCAGTACTTC. This translates into CASSGDRETQYF. The rearrangement links TRBV2 to TRBJ2-5, with 7 nucleotides matching TRBD1. CDR1 and CDR2 from the germline V gene are SNHLY and FYNNEI. V lost 4 bases, J lost 4 bases, and 0 bases stayed unmatched. CDR3 length: 12 residues.

This clonotype was detected many times. The chain combines TRBV29-1 with TRBJ2-5; the D is unclear. Trimming removed 2 bases from V and 7 bases from J, with 11 bases in between. Germline CDR1 reads SQVTM; CDR2 reads ANQGSEA. The CDR3 runs 12 residues. For the CDR3, the DNA is TGCAGCGTTGAAATTGATTTGGGGACCCAGTACTTC. Its protein is CSVEIDLGTQYF.

The chain joins TRBV20-1 to TRBJ2-2; a weak D match, TRBD2 (5 bases). The CDR3 consists of 13 residues. Trimming removed 1 base at V and 5 bases at J, with 8 bases between. Per germline, CDR1 DFQATT and CDR2 SNEGSKA (reference sequence). This chain's CDR3 is CSARVPGTGELFF. CDR3 DNA: TGCAGTGCTAGAGTACCGGGGACCGGGGAGCTGTTTTTT.

This chain links TRBV5-4 with TRBJ2-2, with D possibly TRBD2 on 7 matching bases. The CDR3 length is 15 residues. Germline V CDR1 and CDR2: SGHNT, YYREEE (reference sequence). V shed 5 bases and J shed 4 bases, with 15 bases lying between them. The CDR3 loop reads CASRKEGGLTGELFF. The DNA of the CDR3 is TGTGCCAGCAGAAAAGAGGGGGGGCTCACCGGGGAGCTGTTTTTT.

This chain links TRBV10-3 with TRBJ1-2; 12 bases match TRBD1. CDR3 length: 14 amino acids. Germline V lookup: CDR1 ENHRY, CDR2 SYGVKD. V was pared by 6 bases and J by 7 bases, with 6 bases of the junction left unmatched. The CDR3 loop is CAIRPGQGAPGYTF. Written as DNA, the CDR3 is TGTGCCATCAGACCGGGACAGGGGGCGCCTGGCTACACCTTC.